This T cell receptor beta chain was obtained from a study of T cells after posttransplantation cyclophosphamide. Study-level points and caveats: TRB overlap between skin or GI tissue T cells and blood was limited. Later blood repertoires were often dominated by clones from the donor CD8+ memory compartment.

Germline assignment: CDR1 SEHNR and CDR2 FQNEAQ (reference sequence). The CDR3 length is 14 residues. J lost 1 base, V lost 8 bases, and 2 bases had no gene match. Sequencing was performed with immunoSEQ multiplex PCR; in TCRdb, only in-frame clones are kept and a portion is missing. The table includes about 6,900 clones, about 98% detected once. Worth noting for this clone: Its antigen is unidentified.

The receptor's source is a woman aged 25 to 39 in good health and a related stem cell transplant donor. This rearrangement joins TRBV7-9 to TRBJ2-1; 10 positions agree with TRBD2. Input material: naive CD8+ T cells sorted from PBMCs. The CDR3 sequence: CASGSGGSYNEQFF. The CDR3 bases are TGTGCCAGCGGTAGCGGGGGGTCCTACAATGAGCAGTTCTTC.